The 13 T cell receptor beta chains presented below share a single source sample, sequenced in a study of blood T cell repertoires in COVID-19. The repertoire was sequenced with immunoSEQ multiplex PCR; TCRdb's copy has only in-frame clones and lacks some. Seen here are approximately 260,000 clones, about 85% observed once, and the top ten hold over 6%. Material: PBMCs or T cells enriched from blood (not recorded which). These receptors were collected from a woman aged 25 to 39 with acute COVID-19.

CDR3 bases: TGTGCCATCGAGGACAGGGAGACAGATACGCAGTATTTT. Amino acids: CAIEDRETDTQYF. The rearrangement joins TRBV10-3 to TRBJ2-3, with 8 bases identical to TRBD1. The V gene's germline CDR1 is ENHRY and CDR2 SYGVKD. This CDR3 spans 13 amino acids. With V trimmed by 8 bases and J by 3 bases, 4 bases remained unmatched.

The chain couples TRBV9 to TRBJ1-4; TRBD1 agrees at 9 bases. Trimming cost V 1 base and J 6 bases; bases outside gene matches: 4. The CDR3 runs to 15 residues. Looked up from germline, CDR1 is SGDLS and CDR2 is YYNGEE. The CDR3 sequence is CASSVTGGSDEKLFF. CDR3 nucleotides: TGTGCCAGCAGCGTAACAGGGGGCTCTGATGAAAAACTGTTTTTT.

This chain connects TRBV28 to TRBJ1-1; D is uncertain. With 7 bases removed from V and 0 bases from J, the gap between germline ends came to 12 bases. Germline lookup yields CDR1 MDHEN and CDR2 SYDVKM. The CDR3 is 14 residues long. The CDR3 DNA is TGTGCCAGCATCTATGGGCAGATGAACACTGAAGCTTTCTTT. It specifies CASIYGQMNTEAFF.

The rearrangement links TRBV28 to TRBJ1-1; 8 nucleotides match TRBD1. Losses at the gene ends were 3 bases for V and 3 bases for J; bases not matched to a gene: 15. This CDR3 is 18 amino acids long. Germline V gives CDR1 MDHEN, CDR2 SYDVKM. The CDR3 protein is CASSFPKGGATGDTEAFF. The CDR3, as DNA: TGTGCCAGCAGTTTTCCAAAGGGTGGGGCGACAGGGGACACTGAAGCTTTCTTT.

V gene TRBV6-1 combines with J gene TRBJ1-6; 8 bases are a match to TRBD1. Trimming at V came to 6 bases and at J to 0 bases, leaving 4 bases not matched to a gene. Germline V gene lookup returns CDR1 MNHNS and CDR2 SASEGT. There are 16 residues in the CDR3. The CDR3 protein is CASRETGGSYNSPLHF. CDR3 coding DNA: TGTGCCAGCAGAGAAACAGGGGGCTCCTATAATTCACCCCTCCACTTT.

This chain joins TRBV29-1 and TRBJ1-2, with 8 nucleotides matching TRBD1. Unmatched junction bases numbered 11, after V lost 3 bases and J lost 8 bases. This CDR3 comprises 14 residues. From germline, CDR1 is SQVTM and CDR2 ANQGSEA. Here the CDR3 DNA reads TGCAGCGTTGATGAAAACAGGGGGTTGGCAGGCTACACCTTC. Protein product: CSVDENRGLAGYTF.

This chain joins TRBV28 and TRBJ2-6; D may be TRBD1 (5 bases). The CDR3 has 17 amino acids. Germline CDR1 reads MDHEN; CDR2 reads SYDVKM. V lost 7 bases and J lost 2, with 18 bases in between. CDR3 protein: CASNKGPGHTGANVLTF. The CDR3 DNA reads TGTGCCAGCAACAAAGGGCCAGGGCATACTGGGGCCAACGTCCTGACTTTC.

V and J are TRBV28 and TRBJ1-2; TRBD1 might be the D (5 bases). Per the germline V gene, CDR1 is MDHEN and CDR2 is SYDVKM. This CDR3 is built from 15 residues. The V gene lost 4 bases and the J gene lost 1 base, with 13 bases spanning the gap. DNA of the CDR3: TGTGCCAGCAGTTCACAGGCGATCGGTAACTATGGCTACACCTTC. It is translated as CASSSQAIGNYGYTF.

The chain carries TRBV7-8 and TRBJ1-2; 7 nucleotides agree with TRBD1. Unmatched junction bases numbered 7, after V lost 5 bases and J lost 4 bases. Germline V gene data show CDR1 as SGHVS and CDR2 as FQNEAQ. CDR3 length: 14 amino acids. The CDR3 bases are TGTGCCAGCAGCCCGAGGGGGCCAGGCTATGGCTACACCTTC. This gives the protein CASSPRGPGYGYTF.

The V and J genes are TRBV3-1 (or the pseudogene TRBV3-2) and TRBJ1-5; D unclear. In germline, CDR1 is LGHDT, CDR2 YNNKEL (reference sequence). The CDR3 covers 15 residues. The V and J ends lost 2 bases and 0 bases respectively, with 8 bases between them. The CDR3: CASSQFAGSNQPQHF. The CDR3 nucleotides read TGTGCCAGCAGCCAATTCGCGGGTAGCAATCAGCCCCAGCATTTT.

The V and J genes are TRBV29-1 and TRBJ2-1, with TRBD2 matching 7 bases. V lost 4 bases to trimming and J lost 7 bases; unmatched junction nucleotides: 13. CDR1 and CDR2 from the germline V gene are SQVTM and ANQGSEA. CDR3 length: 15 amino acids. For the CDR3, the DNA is TGCAGCGTTGCTACGCCGGGACTATCTACAAATGAGCAGTTCTTC. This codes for CSVATPGLSTNEQFF.

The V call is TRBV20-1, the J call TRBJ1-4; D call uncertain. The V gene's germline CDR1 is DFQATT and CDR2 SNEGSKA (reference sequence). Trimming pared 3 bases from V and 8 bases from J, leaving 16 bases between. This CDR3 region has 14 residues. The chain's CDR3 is CSASLLPPREKLFF. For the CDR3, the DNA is TGCAGTGCTAGTCTACTCCCGCCGAGAGAAAAACTGTTTTTT.

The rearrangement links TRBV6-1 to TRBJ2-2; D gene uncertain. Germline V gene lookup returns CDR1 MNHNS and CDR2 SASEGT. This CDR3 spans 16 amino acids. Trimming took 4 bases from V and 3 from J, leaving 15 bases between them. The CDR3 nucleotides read TGTGCCAGCAGTGCCGGTGAGGAGTGGTACACCGGGGAGCTGTTTTTT. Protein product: CASSAGEEWYTGELFF.